Listed here is a single T cell receptor (beta chain). The data stem from a study of monozygotic twins with inflammatory bowel disease. The CDR3 runs to 15 residues. Germline V gene lookup returns CDR1 DFQATT and CDR2 SNEGSKA (reference sequence). The TCR libraries each used total RNA (approximately 3,300 ng per library). The unique tags termed UMIs, each holding a 6-nucleotide sample barcode, were added by means of template switching. TCRdb reprocessed the 5' RACE reads and reports one entry per CDR3 protein, with no DNA. There are under 150,000 distinct CDR3 sequences in the sample, with less than 2.5% held by the top ten.

The clonotype originates from a human donor with ulcerative colitis or Crohn's disease, or a healthy co-twin of an affected twin (not recorded which). V and J are TRBV20-1 and TRBJ2-1; there is no DNA to check the TCRdb D call of TRBD2. The specimen sequenced was blood. This chain's CDR3 is CSASTSGGAFDEQFF.